This T cell receptor (beta chain) was captured by sequencing in a study of blood T cell repertoires in COVID-19 (dated by TCRdb to 2018 to 2020). Study-wide context: Collaborator samples came from the United States, Italy and Spain and covered acute and convalescent phases of COVID-19. The prospective study material was composed of cDNA or gDNA derived from T cells, B-cell-depleted T cells, or PBMCs. Subjects who had been exposed to COVID-19, were actively infected with it, or had recovered from it provided the deeply sampled blood TCRbeta repertoires that made up the dataset. A freely available public database, intended as a resource for researchers studying the immune response to SARS-CoV-2, is where the repertoires were released. Samples were obtained from the ongoing ImmuneRACE study (first 160 participants) and from roughly 1,300 subjects provided by 6 global collaborators. A de-identified subject ID, COVID-19 status, age in years and sex were almost always included in the sample metadata. HLA class I and class II types, where available, came from metadata supplied by the sample provider rather than from assay-based typing. On the study overall, not on this receptor specifically: The quantity of clinical and demographic metadata differed by source and by participant and was supplied without curation.

There are 17 amino acids in the CDR3, from cysteine to phenylalanine inclusive. Only the CDR3 DNA stays, 51 bases, in frame from base 1. The germline V gene specifies LGHNA as CDR1 and YNFKEQ as CDR2. The V end gives up 4 bases and the J end 5 bases, leaving 14 bases in the junction not matched to a gene. In the prospective study, participants were about 18 to 89 years old, resided in approximately 22 geographic areas of the United States, and were enrolled through a virtual design. Cohort assignment in the prospective study relied on participant-reported clinical history from a screening survey and a study questionnaire. Mobile phlebotomists in the prospective study collected whole blood, serum and a nasopharyngeal or oropharyngeal swab from every participant. Over a roughly 2-month period, participants in the prospective study had the option of providing additional blood draws and questionnaires. Blood samples from the prospective study were shipped frozen or at room temperature prior to DNA extraction.

The immunoSEQ Assay, a bias-controlled multiplex PCR, was used to amplify TCRbeta CDR3 regions from genomic DNA. Per the authors' processing: Within the assay, amplification of reference gene primers was used to estimate how many nucleated cells each sample contained. Sequence reads were collapsed and filtered to measure the absolute abundance of every unique TCRbeta CDR3 rearrangement. For each sample, productive Simpson clonality was calculated as the square root of Simpson's diversity index over productive rearrangements. The immuneACCESS repertoire file appears here via TCRdb, limited to in-frame rearrangements. These files lack a portion of the clones; in checked studies, under half of the deficit traces to unresolved V genes, and the cause of the others is not known. The V and J calls and clone size are taken from that table; D and trimming were inferred from the DNA. The sample table holds 200,000 to 250,000 clones, of which approximately 86% were seen once. 10% of the sample lies in the top ten.

A remark on this clone: The target of this receptor is not known. Base qualities were left out, and no much larger clone turns up one base away.

Sequenced material: PBMCs or T cells enriched from blood (not recorded which). This clonotype was obtained from a man between 18 and 35 years old with acute COVID-19. The V and J segments used are TRBV4-2 and TRBJ1-1, and 9 junctional nucleotides match TRBD1. The CDR3 protein sequence reads: CASSPDTGGPLGTEAFF. Read as DNA, the sequence is TGTGCCAGCAGCCCGGACACAGGGGGCCCTTTGGGGACTGAAGCTTTCTTT.